This T cell receptor (beta chain) was identified during a study of shared clonotypes between healthy human individuals. The CDR3 contains 14 residues. CDR1 and CDR2 from the germline V gene are MDHEN and SYDVKM. V trimming: 6 bases; J trimming: 3 bases; junction bases outside the gene matches: 5. Method: immunoSEQ multiplex PCR; TCRdb's copy keeps in-frame clones and lacks some. The sample yields under 650,000 clones, 90% to 96% seen once. The table lists this clone with a count of one. This chain connects TRBV28 to TRBJ1-2, with 9 bases fitting TRBD1. The receptor was isolated from a woman aged 25 to 39 in good health. Sequencing input: naive CD4+ T cells sorted from blood. Subset: CD45RA+ positively selected. As DNA, the CDR3 is TGTGCCAGCAGGCCACAGGGGGCGCACTATGGCTACACCTTC. This translates into CASRPQGAHYGYTF.